This T cell receptor beta chain was found in a study of blood T cell repertoires in COVID-19. Study at large: Material from acute and convalescent COVID-19 was sourced from the United States, Italy and Spain. T cells, B-cell-depleted T cells, or PBMCs provided the cDNA or gDNA that served as material.

In the study's own analysis: Amplification with reference gene primers provided the estimates of nucleated cell counts. TCRdb keeps only in-frame clones here, not all; method: immunoSEQ multiplex PCR. That table gives V, J and clone size, and the DNA gave D and trimming. The sample yields 55,000 to 90,000 clones, around 83% seen once. There are 14 residues in the CDR3. Germline lookup yields CDR1 DFQATT and CDR2 SNEGSKA (reference sequence). V lost 3 bases, J lost 5 bases, and 7 bases stayed unmatched. This clone was observed once. The sequenced material came from peripheral blood. The chain couples TRBV20-1 to TRBJ2-5, with TRBD1 matching 9 bases. This receptor was taken from a man in his sixties or seventies with active COVID-19. CDR3 nucleotides: TGCAGTGCTAGTCCCCCGACAGGGGGGGAGACCCAGTACTTC. The encoded protein is CSASPPTGGETQYF.